This T cell receptor beta chain was recovered during a study of T cells in Graves' hyperthyroidism and ophthalmopathy (dated by TCRdb to between 2018 and 2021). Describing the broader study: Peripheral blood was collected at initial diagnosis, before any treatment. Prospective prediction of ophthalmopathy was tested in an independent validation cohort of under 20 hyperthyroidism patients and some 17 patients who later progressed to ophthalmopathy. To identify TCR V-J signatures that set the groups apart, the researchers used a discovery cohort of 100 patients, made up of 43 with Graves' ophthalmopathy and 57 with stable Graves' hyperthyroidism. Following sampling, methimazole starting at 30 mg daily was given to hyperthyroidism patients, and high-dose intravenous methylprednisolone was given to ophthalmopathy patients. In addition, the study compared T-cell repertoires in thyroid tissue and in blood from five to seven Graves' hyperthyroidism patients. The roughly 100 discovery patients were randomly divided into training and test sets at a 7:3 ratio. The paper describes TCR Vbeta CDR3 sequencing of 140 or so peripheral blood samples, made up of around 41 ophthalmopathy patients, 70 to 75 hyperthyroidism patients and roughly 17 progressor patients.

From cysteine to phenylalanine, the CDR3 is 17 amino acids long. Just CDR3 DNA is preserved here, 51 bases in frame from base 1. V is clipped by 0 bases and J by 5 bases, and the sequence between their germline boundaries is 16 bases long. According to the germline V gene, CDR1 reads SNHLY and CDR2 reads FYNNEI. Study-wide findings and limitations: No statistical method was used to set the sample size in advance, and investigators knew the group allocation. Most expanded thyroid clonotypes (frequency above 0.001) were also detected in blood, suggesting blood repertoires may reflect thyroid immune responses. During validation, the model predicted progression to ophthalmopathy a median of roughly 7.1 months ahead of onset, with around 71% sensitivity and more than 72% specificity. A 13 V-J signature model separated ophthalmopathy from stable hyperthyroidism, with 87.88% sensitivity and approximately 81% specificity in cross-validation and 80%/75% in testing.

For this clonotype: This receptor's antigen is unknown. No qualities accompany the bases; no much larger clone lies one base away.

The TCR beta CDR3 regions were amplified from RNA transcripts. The TCR CDR3 was subjected to a first round of RT-PCR using the HTBI primer set and the Qiagen OneStep RT-PCR kit. Libraries were constructed in a second round of multiplex PCR, after which size selection and purification were carried out. Libraries were sequenced paired-end with 100 bp reads on an Illumina HiSeq2000. On the authors' methods: SOAPnuke was used to process the raw data, removing reads that contained adapters or uncalled bases, had a mean Phred below 15, or lacked an exact match to the constant primer or identifier. COPE v1.2.5 was used to merge high-quality paired reads, and clonotypes were defined as unique nucleotide sequences. MiTCR v1.1 was used to align clonotypes to the IMGT TRBV, TRBD and TRBJ reference segments. The analysis included only V-J combinations with a frequency above 0.0001, which together covered around 99% of the repertoires. A TCS score was defined as the ratio of F50 (clonal expansion) to E x V (chaos), with BLOSUM62-based TCRdist applied between CDR3 peptides within each V-J. Welch's t-statistics and random forest reduced just over 500 V-J features to 13, which were used in a naive Bayes classifier (R e1071). TCRdb handled the public reads itself, with Q25 trimming in fastp and clone calling in MiXCR, and kept productive beta chains. Entries are consolidated by CDR3 protein sequence, retaining the most common genes and DNA. TCRdb assigned the V and J calls; the authors' analysis was not used. This sample comprises about 770,000 distinct CDR3 sequences, roughly a sixth of them detected only once. 16% of the sample comes from the top ten.

Hyperthyroidism patients were newly diagnosed, with disease duration under 2 months, and aged 18 to 65 years. Any patient with an uncontrolled infection, another autoimmune disease, pregnancy or lactation was excluded. Clinical symptoms, serum thyroxine and TRAb, thyroid ultrasound, and orbital computed tomography formed the basis for the diagnoses. For progressor patients, blood was drawn at the first diagnosis of hyperthyroidism, before any ophthalmopathy symptoms had appeared. PBMCs were isolated from about 10 ml of fresh peripheral blood by Ficoll-Paque density gradient centrifugation. Progressor patients were initially diagnosed with Graves' hyperthyroidism and developed ophthalmopathy during follow-up. Total RNA was extracted with Trizol reagent, and quality was checked on an Agilent 2100 Bioanalyzer.

The clonotype was recovered from a woman aged 50 to 60 with Graves' hyperthyroidism that later progressed to Graves' ophthalmopathy. The sequencing sample was made of blood. This chain is built from TRBV2 and TRBJ1-4, with the D gene not confidently named. In nucleotide form, the sequence is TGTGCCAGCAGTGAAGCGCTTCTAGGGCGGCAGAATGAAAAACTGTTTTTT. It translates as CASSEALLGRQNEKLFF.